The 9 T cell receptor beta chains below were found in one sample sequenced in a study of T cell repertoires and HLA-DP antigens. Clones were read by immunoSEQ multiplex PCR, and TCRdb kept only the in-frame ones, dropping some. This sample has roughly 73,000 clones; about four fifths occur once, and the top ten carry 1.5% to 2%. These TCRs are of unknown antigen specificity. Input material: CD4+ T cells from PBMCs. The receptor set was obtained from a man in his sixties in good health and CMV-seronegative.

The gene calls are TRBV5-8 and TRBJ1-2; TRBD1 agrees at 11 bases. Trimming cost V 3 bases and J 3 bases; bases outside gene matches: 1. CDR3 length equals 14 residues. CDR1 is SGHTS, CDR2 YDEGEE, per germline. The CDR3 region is CASSSDRGHYGYTF. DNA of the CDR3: TGTGCCAGCAGCTCGGACAGGGGGCACTATGGCTACACCTTC.

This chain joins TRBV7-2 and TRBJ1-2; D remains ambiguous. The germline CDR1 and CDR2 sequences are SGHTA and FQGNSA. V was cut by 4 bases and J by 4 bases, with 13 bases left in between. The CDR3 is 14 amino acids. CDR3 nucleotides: TGTGCCAGCAGCTCCTCCCGGACGGTCTATGGCTACACCTTC. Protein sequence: CASSSSRTVYGYTF. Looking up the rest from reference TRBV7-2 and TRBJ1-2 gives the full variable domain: GAGVSQSPSNKVTEKGKDVELRCDPISGHTALYWYRQSLGQGLEFLIYFQGNSAPDKSGLPSDRFSAERTGGSVSTLTIQRTQQEDSAVYLCASSSSRTVYGYTFGSGTRLTVV.

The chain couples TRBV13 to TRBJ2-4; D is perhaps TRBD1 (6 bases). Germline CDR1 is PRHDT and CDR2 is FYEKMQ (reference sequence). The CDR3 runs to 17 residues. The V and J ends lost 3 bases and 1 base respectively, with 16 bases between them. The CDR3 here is CASSFSTGRVAKNIQYF. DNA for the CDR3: TGTGCCAGCAGCTTTAGTACAGGGCGGGTGGCCAAAAACATTCAGTACTTC. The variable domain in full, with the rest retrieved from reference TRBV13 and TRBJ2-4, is AAGVIQSPRHLIKEKRETATLKCYPIPRHDTVYWYQQGPGQDPQFLISFYEKMQSDKGSIPDRFSAQQFSDYHSELNMSSLELGDSALYFCASSFSTGRVAKNIQYFGAGTRLSVL.

Here the CDR3 DNA reads TGTGCCAGCAGCCATAGGTGGGGGGAGGATGAGCAGTTCTTC. It specifies CASSHRWGEDEQFF. The gene calls are TRBV4-2 and TRBJ2-1; weak D call: TRBD2 (6 bases). This CDR3 is 14 amino acids long. The germline V and J ends were trimmed by 3 bases and 8 bases, with 14 bases remaining between them. The germline V gene encodes CDR1 LGHNA and CDR2 YNFKEQ.

CDR3 nucleotide sequence: TGCGCCAGCAGTGACCGTCTTTCTCGGCTAGCGGGGGGGAGGGATACGCAGTATTTT. Residues: CASSDRLSRLAGGRDTQYF. The genes are TRBV10-2 and TRBJ2-3, with TRBD2 matching over 12 bases. Per germline, CDR1 WSHSY and CDR2 SAAADI. V was clipped by 3 bases and J by 6 bases; unmatched bases: 16. The CDR3 contains 19 residues.

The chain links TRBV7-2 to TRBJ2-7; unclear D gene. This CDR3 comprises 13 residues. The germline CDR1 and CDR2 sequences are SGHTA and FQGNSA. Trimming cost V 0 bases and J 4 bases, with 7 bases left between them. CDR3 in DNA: TGTGCCAGCAGCTTAGCGGGCTATTACGAGCAGTACGTC. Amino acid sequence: CASSLAGYYEQYV.

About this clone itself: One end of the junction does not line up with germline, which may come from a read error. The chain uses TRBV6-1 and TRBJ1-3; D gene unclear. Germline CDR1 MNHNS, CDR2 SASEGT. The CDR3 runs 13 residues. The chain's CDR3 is CAISGIPGNTIYF. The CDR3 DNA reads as TGTGCCATCAGTGGTATTCCTGGAAACACCATATATTTT.

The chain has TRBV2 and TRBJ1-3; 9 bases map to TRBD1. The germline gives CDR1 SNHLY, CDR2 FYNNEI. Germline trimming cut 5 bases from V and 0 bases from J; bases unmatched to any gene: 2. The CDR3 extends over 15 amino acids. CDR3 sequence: CASSTGQGSGNTIYF. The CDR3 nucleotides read TGTGCCAGCAGTACGGGACAGGGCTCTGGAAACACCATATATTTT.

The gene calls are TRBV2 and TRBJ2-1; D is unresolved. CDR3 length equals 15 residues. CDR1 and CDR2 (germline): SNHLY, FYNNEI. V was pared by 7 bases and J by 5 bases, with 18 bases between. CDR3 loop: CASKVQLVRNNEQFF. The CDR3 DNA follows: TGTGCCAGCAAAGTCCAGCTAGTGAGGAACAATGAGCAGTTCTTC.